This T cell receptor beta chain comes out of a study of cytomegalovirus exposure and HLA in healthy donors. In the PCR, 60 Vbeta and 13 Jbeta primers were used. Repertoires were generated with immunoSEQ multiplex PCR, while TCRdb's copy carries only in-frame clones and drops some. The sample lists fewer than 200,000 clones, 80% to 90% occurring once. Concerning this clone itself: As yet, its antigen is unknown.

Study-wide results and caveats: A later examination showed that TCR association rates differed by HLA locus, with DRB1 most and HLA-C fewest. It was reported in a later analysis that an Asian-associated ancestry cluster showed fewer N-insertions than the 666-donor mean. Links to common viral pathogens appeared, in a later analysis, for several of the most significant clusters. TCR beta V segments were, for the most part, productive about 87% or about 30% of the time in an earlier analysis.

V was cut by 0 bases and J by 1 base, with 6 bases left in between. The CDR3 covers 14 residues. The V gene's germline CDR1 is SGHRS and CDR2 YFSETQ. The receptor was isolated from a man aged 45-65 years in good health and CMV-seropositive. The sequencing input was PBMCs. The gene calls are TRBV5-1 and TRBJ2-3; D remains ambiguous. The DNA of the CDR3 is TGCGCCAGCAGCTTGGATATAGGCACAGATACGCAGTATTTT. It yields the protein CASSLDIGTDTQYF. The full variable domain, in which reference TRBV5-1 and TRBJ2-3 provide the parts outside the CDR3, is KAGVTQTPRYLIKTRGQQVTLSCSPISGHRSVSWYQQTPGQGLQFLFEYFSETQRNKGNFPGRFSGRQFSNSRSEMNVSTLELGDSALYLCASSLDIGTDTQYFGPGTRLTVL.